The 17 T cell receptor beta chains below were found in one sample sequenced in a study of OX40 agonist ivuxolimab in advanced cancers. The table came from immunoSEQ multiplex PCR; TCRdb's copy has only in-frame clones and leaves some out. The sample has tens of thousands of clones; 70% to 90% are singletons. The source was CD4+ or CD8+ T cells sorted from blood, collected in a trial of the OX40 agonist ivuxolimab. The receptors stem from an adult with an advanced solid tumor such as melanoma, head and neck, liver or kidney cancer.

The CDR3 coding sequence is TGTGCCAGCAGTTTGTCCTCTCAGGGTGGCAATCAGCCCCAGCATTTT. Protein product: CASSLSSQGGNQPQHF. This chain links TRBV27 with TRBJ1-5; maybe TRBD1 (5 bases). The ends were cut back, 3 bases at V and 2 bases at J, with 14 bases in the middle. Germline loops: CDR1 MNHEY, CDR2 SMNVEV (reference sequence). This CDR3 is 16 amino acids long.

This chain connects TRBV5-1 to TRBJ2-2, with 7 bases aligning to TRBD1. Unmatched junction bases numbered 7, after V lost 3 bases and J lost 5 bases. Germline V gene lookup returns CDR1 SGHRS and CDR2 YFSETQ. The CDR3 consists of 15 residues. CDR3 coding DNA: TGCGCCAGCAGCTGGCCCGACAGGGCGACCGGGGAGCTGTTTTTT. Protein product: CASSWPDRATGELFF.

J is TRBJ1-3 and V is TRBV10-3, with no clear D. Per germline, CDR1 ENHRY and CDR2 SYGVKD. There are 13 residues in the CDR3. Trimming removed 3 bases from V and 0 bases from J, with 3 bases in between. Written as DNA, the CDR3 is TGTGCCATCAGTGACCCCTCTGGAAACACCATATATTTT. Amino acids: CAISDPSGNTIYF.

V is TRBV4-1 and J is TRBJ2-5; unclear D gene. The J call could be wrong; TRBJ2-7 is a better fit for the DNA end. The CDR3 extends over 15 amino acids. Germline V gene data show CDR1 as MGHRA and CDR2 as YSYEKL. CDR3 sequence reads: CASSQGLEPLYEQYF. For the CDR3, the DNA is TGCGCCAGCAGCCAAGGTCTGGAACCCCTCTACGAGCAGTACTTC.

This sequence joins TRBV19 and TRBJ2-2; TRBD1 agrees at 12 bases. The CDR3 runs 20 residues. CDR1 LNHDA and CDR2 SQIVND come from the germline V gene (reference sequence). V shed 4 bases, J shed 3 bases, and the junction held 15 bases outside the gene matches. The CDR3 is CASSSVVEGQGAEYTGELFF. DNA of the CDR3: TGTGCCAGTAGTAGCGTCGTCGAGGGACAGGGGGCAGAGTACACCGGGGAGCTGTTTTTT.

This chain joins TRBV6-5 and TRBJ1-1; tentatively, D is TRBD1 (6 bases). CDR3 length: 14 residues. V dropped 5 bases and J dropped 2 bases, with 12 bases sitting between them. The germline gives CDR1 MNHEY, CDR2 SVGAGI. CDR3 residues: CASSLTGENTEAFF. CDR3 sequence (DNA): TGTGCCAGCAGTCTGACAGGTGAAAACACTGAAGCTTTCTTT.

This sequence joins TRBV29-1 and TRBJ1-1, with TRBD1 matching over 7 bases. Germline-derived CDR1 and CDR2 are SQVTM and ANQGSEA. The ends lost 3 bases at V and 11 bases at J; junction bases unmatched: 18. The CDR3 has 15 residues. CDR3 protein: CSVESADRDIGRAFF. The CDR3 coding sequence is TGCAGCGTTGAGTCAGCTGACAGGGATATTGGGAGGGCTTTCTTT. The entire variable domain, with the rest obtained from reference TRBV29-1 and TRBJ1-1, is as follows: SAVISQKPSRDICQRGTSLTIQCQVDSQVTMMFWYRQQPGQSLTLIATANQGSEATYESGFVIDKFPISRPNLTFSTLTVSNMSPEDSSIYLCSVESADRDIGRAFFGQGTRLTVV.

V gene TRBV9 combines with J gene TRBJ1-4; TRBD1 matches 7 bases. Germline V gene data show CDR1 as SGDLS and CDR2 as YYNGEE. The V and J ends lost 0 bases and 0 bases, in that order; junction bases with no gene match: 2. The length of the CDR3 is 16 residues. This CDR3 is CASSVGDSATNEKLFF. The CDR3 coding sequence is TGTGCCAGCAGCGTAGGGGACAGTGCAACTAATGAAAAACTGTTTTTT.

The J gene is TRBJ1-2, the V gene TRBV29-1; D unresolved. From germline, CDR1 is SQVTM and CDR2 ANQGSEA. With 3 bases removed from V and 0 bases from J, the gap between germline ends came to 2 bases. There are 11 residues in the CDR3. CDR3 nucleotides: TGCAGCGTTGAGTCTAACTATGGCTACACCTTC. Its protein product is CSVESNYGYTF.

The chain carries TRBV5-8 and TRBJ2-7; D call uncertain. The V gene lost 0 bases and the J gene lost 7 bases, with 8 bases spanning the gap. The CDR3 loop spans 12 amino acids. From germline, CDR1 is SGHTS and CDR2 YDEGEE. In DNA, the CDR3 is TGTGCCAGCAGCTTGGAACCCCATGAGCAGTACTTC. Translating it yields CASSLEPHEQYF.

The CDR3: CASAPQKSTEAFF. The CDR3 DNA follows: TGCGCCAGCGCTCCACAGAAAAGCACTGAAGCTTTCTTT. The chain links TRBV10-1 to TRBJ1-1; D is ambiguous. Germline loops: CDR1 WNHNN, CDR2 SYGVQD (reference sequence). The CDR3 runs 13 residues. Trimming took off 8 bases at V and 4 bases at J, with 14 bases between the two ends.

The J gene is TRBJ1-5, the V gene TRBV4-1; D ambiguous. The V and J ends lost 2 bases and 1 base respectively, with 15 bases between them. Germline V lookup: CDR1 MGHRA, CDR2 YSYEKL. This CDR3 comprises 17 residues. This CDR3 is CASSQYGNPSSNQPQHF. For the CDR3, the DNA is TGCGCCAGCAGCCAATACGGAAACCCGTCGAGCAATCAGCCCCAGCATTTT.

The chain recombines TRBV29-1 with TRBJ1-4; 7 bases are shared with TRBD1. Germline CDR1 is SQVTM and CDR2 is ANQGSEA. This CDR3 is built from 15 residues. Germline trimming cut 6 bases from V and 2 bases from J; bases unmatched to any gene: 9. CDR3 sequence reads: CSVADRVATNEKLFF. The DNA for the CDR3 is TGCAGCGTCGCCGACAGGGTTGCGACTAATGAAAAACTGTTTTTT.

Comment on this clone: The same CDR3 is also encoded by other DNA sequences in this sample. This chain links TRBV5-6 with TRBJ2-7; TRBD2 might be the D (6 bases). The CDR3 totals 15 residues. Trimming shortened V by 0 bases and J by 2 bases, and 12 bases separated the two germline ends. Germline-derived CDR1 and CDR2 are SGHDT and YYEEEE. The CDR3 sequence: CASSLGARRAYEQYF. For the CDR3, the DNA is TGTGCCAGCAGCTTGGGCGCCAGGAGGGCCTACGAGCAGTACTTC.

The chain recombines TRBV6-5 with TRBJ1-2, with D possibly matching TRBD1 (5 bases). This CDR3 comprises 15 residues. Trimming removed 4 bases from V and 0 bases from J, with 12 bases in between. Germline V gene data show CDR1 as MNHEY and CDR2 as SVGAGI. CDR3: CASSLGGRSNYGYTF. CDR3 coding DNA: TGTGCCAGCAGTTTGGGGGGTAGGTCTAACTATGGCTACACCTTC.

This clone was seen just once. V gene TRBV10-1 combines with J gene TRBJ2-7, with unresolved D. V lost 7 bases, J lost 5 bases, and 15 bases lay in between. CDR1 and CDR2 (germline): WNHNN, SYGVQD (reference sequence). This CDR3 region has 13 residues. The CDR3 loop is CASIEFCGDEQYF. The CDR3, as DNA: TGCGCCAGCATTGAATTTTGTGGTGACGAGCAGTACTTC.

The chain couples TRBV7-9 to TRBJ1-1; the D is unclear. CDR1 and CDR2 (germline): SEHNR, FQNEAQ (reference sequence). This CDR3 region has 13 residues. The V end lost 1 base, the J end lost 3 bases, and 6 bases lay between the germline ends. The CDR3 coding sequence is TGTGCCAGCAGCTTAGTCCGGGACACTGAAGCTTTCTTT. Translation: CASSLVRDTEAFF. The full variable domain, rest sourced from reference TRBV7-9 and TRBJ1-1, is DTGVSQNPRHKITKRGQNVTFRCDPISEHNRLYWYRQTLGQGPEFLTYFQNEAQLEKSRLLSDRFSAERPKGSFSTLEIQRTEQGDSAMYLCASSLVRDTEAFFGQGTRLTVV.